The source of this T cell receptor beta chain is a study of beta chain features in type 1 diabetes. Whole-study results and caveats: Within the patient group, naive, central memory and Treg TCRB repertoires appeared more similar to each other than within healthy donors. Possible PCR preference for shorter templates applied equally to patients and controls. Highly expressing activated T cells could be over-counted with a cDNA template. Among patients with Type 1 diabetes, TCRB CDR3s were moderately but significantly shorter in every one of the four CD4+ subsets. Patients with type 1 diabetes showed fewer VDJ junction insertions and more deletions.

This clone was counted a few times. Its antigen is not known. The sequenced template was cDNA made from the entire isolated RNA. Method: immunoSEQ multiplex PCR; TCRdb's copy keeps in-frame clones and lacks some. The table lists fewer than 450,000 clones, less than 15% of them singletons. Germline CDR1 SGHRS, CDR2 YFSETQ. The trim removed 2 bases at V and 0 bases at J, leaving 0 bases unmatched. This CDR3 is built from 15 residues. The chain recombines TRBV5-1 with TRBJ2-1; TRBD2 matches 9 bases. The sequenced sample was naive CD4+ T cells from blood. The origin of this receptor is a woman between 18 and 29 years old with type 1 diabetes. CDR3 nucleotide sequence: TGCGCCAGCAGCTTTAGCGGGAGCTCCTACAATGAGCAGTTCTTC. Residues: CASSFSGSSYNEQFF. The variable domain in full, with the rest retrieved from reference TRBV5-1 and TRBJ2-1, is KAGVTQTPRYLIKTRGQQVTLSCSPISGHRSVSWYQQTPGQGLQFLFEYFSETQRNKGNFPGRFSGRQFSNSRSEMNVSTLELGDSALYLCASSFSGSSYNEQFFGPGTRLTVL.